The next 29 T cell receptor beta chains were all read from a single sample in a study of T cells after yellow fever vaccination. TCRdb redid the calling of the 5' RACE reads with MiXCR, one entry per CDR3 protein. The sample shows around 530,000 distinct CDR3 sequences, less than 20% of them seen only once. This specimen consisted of PBMCs, obtained around 5 days after the first yellow fever vaccination. The origin of the receptors is a man younger than 30 who received the YFV17D yellow fever vaccine.

The chain links TRBV5-1 to TRBJ2-7, with D possibly matching TRBD1 (7 bases). This CDR3 has 13 amino acids. Germline V gene data show CDR1 as SGHRS and CDR2 as YFSETQ. Trimming removed 4 bases from V and 8 bases from J, with 16 bases in between. The CDR3 sequence is CASSLQGEDKQYF. The CDR3 DNA is TGCGCCAGCAGCCTCCAGGGGGAGGATAAGCAGTACTTC.

This clonotype came up a few times. The chain recombines TRBV7-9 with TRBJ2-2, with TRBD1 as a possible D gene (5 bases). Germline V gene lookup returns CDR1 SEHNR and CDR2 FQNEAQ (reference sequence). Trimming cost V 5 bases and J 1 base, with 11 bases left between them. This CDR3 has 15 residues. CDR3 in DNA: TGTGCCAGCAGCCAGACAGTTTTGAACACCGGGGAGCTGTTTTTT. Its protein product is CASSQTVLNTGELFF.

This clonotype was recorded at least ten times. V and J are TRBV7-6 and TRBJ2-7; 8 nucleotides align to TRBD1. The V gene end was trimmed by 4 bases and the J gene end by 2 bases; junction bases not matched to a gene: 10. The V gene's germline CDR1 is SGHVS and CDR2 FNYEAQ. The CDR3 spans 16 residues. The CDR3 nucleotides are TGTGCCAGCAGCTCCCGGACAGGGAAGACACCCTACGAGCAGTACTTC. This sequence encodes CASSSRTGKTPYEQYF.

This clonotype occurred a few times. The V and J genes are TRBV5-1 and TRBJ2-7; 10 nucleotides agree with TRBD2. CDR3 length: 16 residues. Germline CDR1 reads SGHRS; CDR2 reads YFSETQ. V shed 5 bases and J 7 bases; nucleotides not matched to a gene: 15. The CDR3 coding sequence is TGCGCCAGCAGATCTCTAGCGGGGGCTGTTGATCGGGAGCAGTACTTC. This gives the protein CASRSLAGAVDREQYF.

This clonotype has a handful of counts. The V and J genes are TRBV29-1 and TRBJ2-2, with 11 bases identical to TRBD1. CDR1 is SQVTM and CDR2 is ANQGSEA in the germline V gene. The CDR3 loop spans 15 amino acids. V lost 7 bases, J lost 1 base, and 5 bases stayed unmatched. The DNA of the CDR3 is TGCAGCGCTGGGACAGGGGGTAAGAACACCGGGGAGCTGTTTTTT. This gives the protein CSAGTGGKNTGELFF.

The chain joins TRBV29-1 to TRBJ2-5; perhaps D is TRBD1 or TRBD2 (5 bases each). Between the trimmed V and J ends, which lost 1 base and 0 bases, there was a span of 9 bases. Germline V gene sequence: CDR1 SQVTM, CDR2 ANQGSEA. This CDR3 comprises 14 residues. In DNA form, the CDR3 reads TGCAGCGTTGAAGCCGTGGGGGACCAAGAGACCCAGTACTTC. As protein: CSVEAVGDQETQYF.

V usage is TRBV7-9 and J usage is TRBJ2-5; maybe TRBD1 (6 bases). Germline V gene lookup returns CDR1 SEHNR and CDR2 FQNEAQ (reference sequence). This CDR3 has 14 residues. V was trimmed by 6 bases and J by 4 bases, leaving 15 bases between them. CDR3 coding DNA: TGTGCCAGCAGATCTATACAGGGCCGAGAGACCCAGTACTTC. Amino acid sequence: CASRSIQGRETQYF.

A few counts support this clonotype. This chain links TRBV4-2 with TRBJ1-2; unclear D gene. This CDR3 is 14 amino acids long. Germline-derived CDR1 and CDR2 are LGHNA and YNFKEQ. Trimming took off 8 bases at V and 2 bases at J, with 15 bases between the two ends. The CDR3 DNA reads as TGTGCCAGCGCTGATTTGGGGTTCAACTATGGCTACACCTTC. It translates to CASADLGFNYGYTF.

This chain connects TRBV7-2 to TRBJ2-7; 9 bases map to TRBD1. Germline V gene sequence: CDR1 SGHTA, CDR2 FQGNSA. V trimming: 5 bases; J trimming: 2 bases; junction bases outside the gene matches: 7. The CDR3 contains 15 residues. The CDR3, as DNA: TGTGCCAGCAGCGTCCGGGACAGGGCTACCTACGAGCAGTACTTC. It codes for CASSVRDRATYEQYF.

This clonotype was seen a handful of times. This sequence joins TRBV6-1 and TRBJ1-3; D is uncertain. Germline CDR1 MNHNS, CDR2 SASEGT. CDR3 size: 15 residues. The V and J ends lost 1 base and 1 base respectively, with 8 bases between them. The CDR3 here is CASSEDGKSGNTIYF. In DNA form, the CDR3 reads TGTGCCAGCAGTGAAGACGGAAAGTCTGGAAACACCATATATTTT.

This clonotype was detected a few times. The rearrangement links TRBV7-9 to TRBJ2-7, with a weak D call TRBD1 (5 bases). V lost 10 bases and J lost 2, with 15 bases in between. CDR1 and CDR2 from the germline V gene are SEHNR and FQNEAQ (reference sequence). The CDR3 has 13 amino acids. The CDR3 loop reads CATSRVSPYEQYF. DNA for the CDR3: TGTGCCACCTCCAGGGTTTCCCCCTACGAGCAGTACTTC.

This chain connects TRBV4-1 to TRBJ1-2, with 10 nucleotides matching TRBD1. This CDR3 has 16 amino acids. CDR1 is MGHRA, CDR2 YSYEKL, per germline. V was clipped by 4 bases and J by 3 bases; unmatched bases: 8. Here the CDR3 reads CASSPGPGQGHYGYTF. The CDR3 DNA reads as TGCGCCAGCAGCCCGGGACCGGGACAGGGGCACTATGGCTACACCTTC.

This clonotype came up a few times. The chain uses TRBV7-2 and TRBJ2-3; TRBD1 aligns across 8 bases. The CDR3 runs to 16 residues. CDR1 is SGHTA and CDR2 is FQGNSA in the germline V gene. V shed 1 base and J 0 bases; nucleotides not matched to a gene: 3. CDR3 in amino acids: CASSLEHRGSTDTQYF. As DNA, the CDR3 is TGTGCCAGCAGCTTAGAGCACAGGGGGAGCACAGATACGCAGTATTTT.

The chain recombines TRBV5-1 with TRBJ2-1; 15 bases line up with TRBD2. CDR3 length equals 15 residues. J lost 9 bases, V lost 4 bases, and 5 bases had no gene match. The germline CDR1 and CDR2 sequences are SGHRS and YFSETQ. This CDR3 is CASSTGLAGGSEQFF. CDR3 bases: TGCGCCAGCAGCACCGGACTAGCGGGGGGGAGTGAGCAGTTCTTC.

This clonotype was seen a few times. The rearrangement uses TRBV7-6 and TRBJ2-5; D perhaps matches TRBD1 (5 bases). From germline, CDR1 is SGHVS and CDR2 FNYEAQ. Deletions cut 0 bases from V and 5 bases from J, with 16 bases between. This CDR3 is 16 amino acids long. CDR3 region: CASSLAPGRSMETQYF. The CDR3 coding sequence is TGTGCCAGCAGCTTAGCGCCAGGGCGGTCTATGGAGACCCAGTACTTC.

This clonotype turned up a few times. The chain uses TRBV18 and TRBJ2-3, with D perhaps TRBD1 (5 bases). The V end lost 3 bases, the J end lost 5 bases, and 15 bases lay between the germline ends. This CDR3 comprises 15 residues. Germline CDR1 reads KGHSH; CDR2 reads LQKENI. CDR3: CASSPLRPGRDTQYF. Here the CDR3 DNA reads TGTGCCAGCTCACCTCTACGCCCAGGGCGAGATACGCAGTATTTT. Full variable domain (missing parts from reference TRBV18 and TRBJ2-3): NAGVMQNPRHLVRRRGQEARLRCSPMKGHSHVYWYRQLPEEGLKFMVYLQKENIIDESGMPKERFSAEFPKEGPSILRIQQVVRGDSAAYFCASSPLRPGRDTQYFGPGTRLTVL.

The chain combines TRBV15 with TRBJ2-7; weak D call: TRBD2 (6 bases). The CDR3 loop spans 14 amino acids. Germline V gene lookup returns CDR1 LNHNV and CDR2 YYDKDF (reference sequence). Trimming took 5 bases from V and 7 from J, leaving 18 bases between them. The CDR3 protein is CATSGGIGVGEQYF. Here the CDR3 DNA reads TGTGCCACCAGCGGGGGGATCGGCGTTGGAGAGCAGTACTTC.

The rearrangement uses TRBV20-1 and TRBJ2-7; 9 bases match TRBD2. CDR3 length: 15 residues. V was clipped by 0 bases and J by 1 base; unmatched bases: 4. CDR1 and CDR2 (germline): DFQATT, SNEGSKA (reference sequence). CDR3 DNA: TGCAGTGCTAGAGATCCGCGGGGGGGGTCCTACGAGCAGTACTTC. As protein: CSARDPRGGSYEQYF.

This chain connects TRBV27 to TRBJ2-7; possible D gene TRBD1, 6 bases. The CDR3 runs to 18 residues. CDR1 is MNHEY, CDR2 SMNVEV, per germline (reference sequence). V was shortened by 2 bases and J by 0 bases, with 20 bases between the two germline ends. In DNA, the CDR3 is TGTGCCAGCAGTTTACCCGAGGGAAGCAGGGGTAGCTCCTACGAGCAGTACGTC. Amino acid sequence: CASSLPEGSRGSSYEQYV.

The V and J genes are TRBV7-2 and TRBJ1-4; tentative D call: TRBD1 (5 bases). This CDR3 is 14 amino acids long. Trimming left V 5 bases short and J 4 bases short, with 11 bases between. The V gene's germline CDR1 is SGHTA and CDR2 FQGNSA. The CDR3 protein is CASSPHRNNEKLFF. CDR3 nucleotides: TGTGCCAGCAGCCCCCACAGGAATAATGAAAAACTGTTTTTT.

This clonotype has a handful of counts. The V call is TRBV7-2, the J call TRBJ2-5; a possible D gene is TRBD1 (6 bases). The ends were cut back, 1 base at V and 7 bases at J, with 13 bases in the middle. Germline CDR1 and CDR2: SGHTA and FQGNSA. The CDR3 loop spans 14 amino acids. In nucleotides, the CDR3 is TGTGCCAGCAGCTTAGGAGGGGGTAGTAGGACCCAGTACTTC. This encodes CASSLGGGSRTQYF.

The CDR3 DNA is TGTGCCAGCAGCCCGACTAGCGGGGGGGCCGAGGAACACGAGCAGTACTTC. Translated, it gives CASSPTSGGAEEHEQYF. The chain recombines TRBV7-2 with TRBJ2-7; 14 positions agree with TRBD2. CDR3 length: 17 residues. Trimming cost V 5 bases and J 5 bases; bases outside gene matches: 11. Germline V CDR1 and CDR2: SGHTA, FQGNSA.

Only a few counts were recorded for this clonotype. V gene TRBV10-3 combines with J gene TRBJ2-3, with 11 positions matching TRBD1. Germline lookup yields CDR1 ENHRY and CDR2 SYGVKD. The length of the CDR3 is 14 residues. The junction had 4 bases not matched to a gene; V was cut back by 8 bases and J by 3 bases. CDR3 in DNA: TGTGCCATCGGACAGGGGGCTCCAACAGATACGCAGTATTTT. Its translation is CAIGQGAPTDTQYF.

V is TRBV10-3 and J is TRBJ1-4; 8 bases match TRBD1. The J segment lost 5 bases and the V segment lost 10 bases, leaving 9 bases of the junction unmatched. Germline V gene sequence: CDR1 ENHRY, CDR2 SYGVKD. CDR3 length equals 14 residues. CDR3 nucleotide sequence: TGTGCCACTAGTTTGACAGGGGTGAATGAAAAACTGTTTTTT. Residues: CATSLTGVNEKLFF.

This clonotype was seen more than once but under ten times. The limits of the CDR3 on the DNA are not certain, so only TCRdb's listed CDR3 is given. The J gene is TRBJ2-5, the V gene TRBV27. The V gene's germline CDR1 is MNHEY and CDR2 SMNVEV (reference sequence). The CDR3 is 13 residues long, ends included. CDR3 sequence reads: CASSSSGWETQYF.

The genes are TRBV4-3 and TRBJ2-1; D gene uncertain. Germline CDR1 LGHNA, CDR2 YSLEER. This CDR3 contains 14 residues. V was cut by 0 bases and J by 6 bases, with 9 bases left in between. The CDR3: CASSQDMTSNEQFF. The CDR3 coding sequence is TGCGCCAGCAGCCAAGATATGACCAGCAATGAGCAGTTCTTC.

The J gene is TRBJ2-7, the V gene TRBV11-2; the match to TRBD1 covers 7 bases. V was pared by 2 bases and J by 0 bases, with 7 bases of the junction left unmatched. Germline CDR1 and CDR2: SGHAT and FQNNGV. There are 16 residues in the CDR3. This chain's CDR3 is CASSLRQGWSSYEQYF. In nucleotides, the CDR3 is TGTGCCAGCAGCTTACGACAGGGATGGAGCTCCTACGAGCAGTACTTC.

This clonotype turned up a few times. This chain connects TRBV7-9 to TRBJ1-4; the D is unclear. Germline CDR1 SEHNR, CDR2 FQNEAQ (reference sequence). The CDR3 sequence is 15 residues long. Trimming pared 2 bases from V and 4 bases from J, leaving 11 bases between. This chain's CDR3 is CASSLTDSGNEKLFF. CDR3 nucleotide sequence: TGTGCCAGCAGCTTAACGGATTCCGGTAATGAAAAACTGTTTTTT.

V usage is TRBV7-2 and J usage is TRBJ2-3; D is undetermined. Trimming shortened V by 3 bases and J by 0 bases, and 13 bases separated the two germline ends. The CDR3 spans 16 residues. CDR1 is SGHTA and CDR2 is FQGNSA in the germline V gene. CDR3 coding DNA: TGTGCCAGCAGCTTTTTGGGGATCACTAGCACAGATACGCAGTATTTT. Residues: CASSFLGITSTDTQYF.